This entry is about one T cell receptor (beta chain). Trimming pared 4 bases from V and 4 bases from J, leaving 11 bases between. The CDR3 has 14 amino acids. From germline, CDR1 is SGHRS and CDR2 YFSETQ. These data come from a study of blood T cell repertoires in COVID-19. For the study at large: Samples of COVID-19 (acute and convalescent) were obtained from the United States, Italy and Spain. Sample material is recorded as cDNA or gDNA derived from T cells, B-cell-depleted T cells, or PBMCs.

The data were produced by immunoSEQ multiplex PCR, yet TCRdb's version contains in-frame clones alone and is incomplete. This table holds around 220,000 clones, 84% found once. The TCR originated in a woman in her thirties or forties who had recovered from COVID-19. Sequencing input: PBMCs or T cells enriched from blood (not recorded which). The V and J genes are TRBV5-1 and TRBJ2-2, with D possibly TRBD1 on 5 matching bases. In nucleotides, the CDR3 is TGCGCCAGCAGCCCGCTAGGGGTCACCGGGGAGCTGTTTTTT. Protein sequence: CASSPLGVTGELFF.